These T cell receptor beta chains were read from a single sample in a study of T-cell reconstitution after alpha-beta-depleted transplantation in children. TCRdb called the PCR reads again in MiXCR, with one record for every CDR3 protein. The table includes roughly 6,300 distinct CDR3 sequences, around 16% detected once. Specimen: PBMCs, mostly from graft donor cells, collected 60 days after TCRalphabeta/CD19-depleted stem cell transplant. These TCRs come from a male patient between 5 and 17 years old who had a stem cell transplant for acute myeloid leukemia, so the T cells may come from the graft donor. CDR3s include the opening cysteine and the closing phenylalanine or tryptophan. Each record gives: J gene, clone size, V gene, D gene, CDR3 protein, CDR3 DNA. D genes are given only for firm matches. Clone size is given for some rows only: seen once, a few or many times, or a class if the clone is expanded.

j_call: TRBJ1-4
clone_size: few
v_call: TRBV3-1
d_call: TRBD1
cdr3_aa: CASSQWDRAGEKLFF
cdr3_nt: TGTGCCAGCAGCCAGTGGGACAGGGCGGGCGAAAAACTGTTTTTT

j_call: TRBJ2-1
clone_size: NA
v_call: TRBV6-5
d_call: NA
cdr3_aa: CASSSPLVVGAYNEQFF
cdr3_nt: TGTGCCAGCAGTTCCCCGTTAGTTGTAGGCGCCTACAATGAGCAGTTCTTC

j_call: TRBJ2-7
clone_size: NA
v_call: TRBV27
d_call: NA
cdr3_aa: CASSLLGKGHSYEQYF
cdr3_nt: TGTGCCAGCAGTTTATTAGGGAAGGGACACTCCTACGAGCAGTACTTC

j_call: TRBJ2-2
clone_size: few
v_call: TRBV5-1
d_call: NA
cdr3_aa: CASRLTNTGELFF
cdr3_nt: TGCGCCAGCAGACTTACGAACACCGGGGAGCTGTTTTTT

j_call: TRBJ1-6
clone_size: NA
v_call: TRBV27
d_call: NA
cdr3_aa: CASSLGRHLVSYNSPLHF
cdr3_nt: TGTGCCAGCAGTCTTGGACGGCATCTTGTCTCCTATAATTCACCCCTCCACTTT

j_call: TRBJ2-1
clone_size: NA
v_call: TRBV18
d_call: TRBD1
cdr3_aa: CASSLTGTGLDEQFF
cdr3_nt: TGTGCCAGCTCACTTACCGGGACAGGGTTAGATGAGCAGTTCTTC

j_call: TRBJ1-1
clone_size: few
v_call: TRBV3-1
d_call: NA
cdr3_aa: CASSQGPSVQANTEAFF
cdr3_nt: TGTGCCAGCAGCCAAGGTCCGAGCGTACAGGCGAACACTGAAGCTTTCTTT

j_call: TRBJ2-1
clone_size: medium-sized
v_call: TRBV10-1
d_call: NA
cdr3_aa: CASSEDRYNEQFF
cdr3_nt: TGCGCCAGCAGTGAGGATCGTTACAATGAGCAGTTCTTC

j_call: TRBJ2-7
clone_size: medium-sized
v_call: TRBV9
d_call: NA
cdr3_aa: CALPYEQYF
cdr3_nt: TGTGCCCTTCCCTACGAGCAGTACTTC

j_call: TRBJ2-7
clone_size: NA
v_call: TRBV20-1
d_call: NA
cdr3_aa: CSASNREEQYF
cdr3_nt: TGCAGTGCTTCTAACAGGGAAGAGCAGTACTTC

j_call: TRBJ2-7
clone_size: few
v_call: TRBV20-1
d_call: NA
cdr3_aa: CSVLSSGAQAPEQYF
cdr3_nt: TGCAGTGTCCTGTCTTCGGGCGCCCAGGCCCCCGAGCAGTACTTC

j_call: TRBJ2-1
clone_size: NA
v_call: TRBV28
d_call: NA
cdr3_aa: CASSLIRKVGQFF
cdr3_nt: TGTGCCAGCAGTTTAATCAGAAAGGTTGGTCAGTTCTTC

j_call: TRBJ2-1
clone_size: NA
v_call: TRBV5-1
d_call: NA
cdr3_aa: CASTGGFSVEQFF
cdr3_nt: TGCGCCAGCACCGGGGGATTTAGCGTCGAGCAGTTCTTC

j_call: TRBJ1-1
clone_size: medium-sized
v_call: TRBV20-1
d_call: NA
cdr3_aa: CSARRGREGTEAFF
cdr3_nt: TGCAGTGCTAGACGGGGACGGGAAGGGACTGAAGCTTTCTTT

j_call: TRBJ1-2
clone_size: few
v_call: TRBV5-1
d_call: NA
cdr3_aa: CASSLRVGYGYTF
cdr3_nt: TGCGCCAGCAGCCTAAGGGTAGGCTATGGCTACACCTTC

j_call: TRBJ2-6
clone_size: NA
v_call: TRBV15
d_call: NA
cdr3_aa: CATSRVSGVSGANVLTF
cdr3_nt: TGTGCCACCAGCAGAGTAAGTGGCGTCTCTGGGGCCAACGTCCTGACTTTC

j_call: TRBJ2-1
clone_size: few
v_call: TRBV7-2
d_call: TRBD2
cdr3_aa: CASSPGGDAYNEQFF
cdr3_nt: TGTGCCAGCAGCCCCGGGGGGGACGCCTACAATGAGCAGTTCTTC

j_call: TRBJ1-3
clone_size: NA
v_call: TRBV20-1
d_call: TRBD1
cdr3_aa: CSARLPRGQTPRNTIYF
cdr3_nt: TGCAGTGCTAGACTCCCTAGGGGACAGACCCCAAGAAACACCATATATTTT

j_call: TRBJ1-2
clone_size: medium-sized
v_call: TRBV5-8
d_call: NA
cdr3_aa: CASRPWWGDYGYTF
cdr3_nt: TGTGCCAGCCGGCCCTGGTGGGGAGACTATGGCTACACCTTC

j_call: TRBJ1-1
clone_size: NA
v_call: TRBV27
d_call: NA
cdr3_aa: CASSSLRRSMNTEAFF
cdr3_nt: TGTGCCAGCAGTTCCCTACGAAGGAGCATGAACACTGAAGCTTTCTTT

j_call: TRBJ2-7
clone_size: few
v_call: TRBV7-2
d_call: NA
cdr3_aa: CASSLGQGRYEQYF
cdr3_nt: TGTGCCAGCAGCTTAGGACAAGGCCGCTACGAGCAGTACTTC

j_call: TRBJ2-1
clone_size: NA
v_call: TRBV19
d_call: NA
cdr3_aa: CASRGAGAYNEQFF
cdr3_nt: TGTGCGAGTAGGGGGGCGGGAGCGTACAATGAGCAGTTCTTC

j_call: TRBJ2-3
clone_size: few
v_call: TRBV12-3/TRBV12-4
d_call: NA
cdr3_aa: CASRGGADTQYF
cdr3_nt: TGTGCCAGCAGGGGCGGGGCAGATACGCAGTATTTT

j_call: TRBJ2-7
clone_size: few
v_call: TRBV11-2
d_call: TRBD1
cdr3_aa: CASSVPGTGAYEQYF
cdr3_nt: TGTGCCAGCAGCGTTCCGGGGACAGGGGCCTACGAGCAGTACTTC

j_call: TRBJ2-3
clone_size: NA
v_call: TRBV7-2
d_call: TRBD2
cdr3_aa: CASRRTSGSTDTQYF
cdr3_nt: TGTGCCAGCAGACGGACTAGCGGGAGCACAGATACGCAGTATTTT

j_call: TRBJ1-5
clone_size: NA
v_call: TRBV20-1
d_call: NA
cdr3_aa: CSAHNIRTVSNQPQHF
cdr3_nt: TGCAGTGCTCACAATATCCGGACGGTGAGCAATCAGCCCCAGCATTTT

j_call: TRBJ1-2
clone_size: few
v_call: TRBV7-2
d_call: TRBD1
cdr3_aa: CASSQLIPGTGEGYTF
cdr3_nt: TGTGCCAGCAGCCAACTAATACCCGGGACAGGGGAAGGCTACACCTTC

j_call: TRBJ2-3
clone_size: medium-sized
v_call: TRBV29-1
d_call: NA
cdr3_aa: CSVESATDTQYF
cdr3_nt: TGCAGCGTTGAATCTGCCACAGATACGCAGTATTTT

j_call: TRBJ2-1
clone_size: few
v_call: TRBV20-1
d_call: NA
cdr3_aa: CSASGMSERALVFNEQFF
cdr3_nt: TGCAGTGCTAGCGGCATGAGCGAGAGGGCCCTGGTGTTCAATGAGCAGTTCTTC

j_call: TRBJ2-7
clone_size: medium-sized
v_call: TRBV4-2
d_call: NA
cdr3_aa: CASSQAIGLAPWRIYEQYF
cdr3_nt: TGTGCCAGCAGCCAAGCGATCGGGCTAGCTCCCTGGCGGATCTACGAGCAGTACTTC

j_call: TRBJ1-5
clone_size: medium-sized
v_call: TRBV5-1
d_call: NA
cdr3_aa: CASKLGPEPNQPQHF
cdr3_nt: TGCGCCAGCAAACTGGGCCCTGAACCTAATCAGCCCCAGCATTTT

j_call: TRBJ1-5
clone_size: NA
v_call: TRBV9
d_call: TRBD1
cdr3_aa: CASSVGTGSNQPQHF
cdr3_nt: TGTGCCAGCAGCGTAGGGACAGGCAGCAATCAGCCCCAGCATTTT

j_call: TRBJ2-1
clone_size: medium-sized
v_call: TRBV11-2
d_call: TRBD2
cdr3_aa: CASSLASGYSYNEQFF
cdr3_nt: TGTGCCAGCAGCTTAGCTAGCGGGTACTCCTACAATGAGCAGTTCTTC

j_call: TRBJ1-2
clone_size: few
v_call: TRBV7-8
d_call: NA
cdr3_aa: CASSLGAGLLYGYTF
cdr3_nt: TGTGCCAGCAGCTTAGGGGCAGGGCTCCTCTATGGCTACACCTTC

j_call: TRBJ1-2
clone_size: large
v_call: TRBV7-3
d_call: NA
cdr3_aa: CASSLTRDAAYGYTF
cdr3_nt: TGTGCCAGCAGCTTAACCCGGGACGCCGCATATGGCTACACCTTC

j_call: TRBJ2-7
clone_size: medium-sized
v_call: TRBV12-3/TRBV12-4
d_call: NA
cdr3_aa: CASSFGGLRYEQYF
cdr3_nt: TGTGCCAGCAGTTTCGGGGGACTCCGCTACGAGCAGTACTTC

j_call: TRBJ2-3
clone_size: NA
v_call: TRBV3-1
d_call: NA
cdr3_aa: CASSQRLPTDTQYF
cdr3_nt: TGTGCCAGCAGCCAACGACTACCCACAGATACGCAGTATTTT

j_call: TRBJ2-7
clone_size: NA
v_call: TRBV27
d_call: TRBD2
cdr3_aa: CASSPTGLAGVMQYF
cdr3_nt: TGTGCCAGCAGTCCCACGGGACTAGCGGGAGTAATGCAGTACTTC

j_call: TRBJ2-7
clone_size: NA
v_call: TRBV28
d_call: NA
cdr3_aa: CASGTLGNYEQYF
cdr3_nt: TGTGCCAGCGGGACTTTAGGGAACTACGAGCAGTACTTC

j_call: TRBJ2-7
clone_size: NA
v_call: TRBV12-3/TRBV12-4
d_call: NA
cdr3_aa: CASSLRASETYSYEQYF
cdr3_nt: TGTGCCAGCAGTCTAAGAGCGAGCGAGACATACTCCTACGAGCAGTACTTC

j_call: TRBJ2-1
clone_size: few
v_call: TRBV20-1
d_call: TRBD2
cdr3_aa: CSARDTSGKVHEQFF
cdr3_nt: TGCAGTGCTAGAGACACGAGCGGGAAAGTCCATGAGCAGTTCTTC

j_call: TRBJ2-3
clone_size: few
v_call: TRBV7-3
d_call: TRBD2
cdr3_aa: CASSFSGRAPDTQYF
cdr3_nt: TGTGCCAGCAGCTTTAGCGGGAGGGCCCCAGATACGCAGTATTTT

j_call: TRBJ2-1
clone_size: NA
v_call: TRBV5-1
d_call: NA
cdr3_aa: CASSLGSGGYNERFF
cdr3_nt: TGCGCCAGCAGCTTGGGGTCGGGGGGCTACAATGAGCGGTTCTTC

j_call: TRBJ1-6
clone_size: few
v_call: TRBV4-3
d_call: NA
cdr3_aa: CASSQEGQGHSPLHF
cdr3_nt: TGCGCCAGCAGCCAAGAGGGGCAGGGACATTCACCCCTCCACTTT

j_call: TRBJ2-1
clone_size: NA
v_call: TRBV27
d_call: TRBD2
cdr3_aa: CASSLSPSGEYNEQFF
cdr3_nt: TGTGCCAGCAGTTTATCTCCTAGCGGGGAATACAATGAGCAGTTCTTC

j_call: TRBJ1-5
clone_size: few
v_call: TRBV2
d_call: NA
cdr3_aa: CASSLREGNQPQHF
cdr3_nt: TGTGCCAGCAGTCTAAGAGAAGGCAATCAGCCCCAGCATTTT